What follows describes a single TCR beta chain. Data came from immunoSEQ multiplex PCR; TCRdb stores just in-frame clones and leaves some out. Found here are 330,000 or so clones, approximately 89% of them singletons; the top ten hold 3.5% to 4%. The data derive from a study of blood T cell repertoires in COVID-19. Enrolment of Seattle patients took place during active infection, and they were followed longitudinally. Germline CDR1 reads MNHEY; CDR2 reads SVGAGI. The CDR3 runs to 15 residues. The V gene end was trimmed by 2 bases and the J gene end by 8 bases; junction bases not matched to a gene: 6. Material: peripheral blood. This sequence originates from a woman aged 55 to 70 with COVID-19, enrolled during active disease. The chain links TRBV6-5 to TRBJ1-4, with 9 positions matching TRBD1. As DNA, the CDR3 is TGTGCCAGCAGTTACAAGGGACAGGGCTGGGAAAAACTGTTTTTT. This codes for CASSYKGQGWEKLFF.